These 23 T cell receptor beta chains were all obtained from the same sample, sequenced in a study of cytomegalovirus exposure and HLA in healthy donors. PCR amplification relied on 60 Vbeta primers (plus 13 Jbeta primers). Some clones are missing from TCRdb's copy, which holds only in-frame ones; the method was immunoSEQ multiplex PCR. The sample contains approximately 100,000 clones, 74% of which appear only once. The sample was PBMCs. Every receptor here comes from a man aged 45-65 years in good health and CMV-seropositive.

The chain couples TRBV7-2 to TRBJ2-7, with TRBD2 matching over 14 bases. Unmatched junction bases numbered 7, after V lost 1 base and J lost 5 bases. CDR1 SGHTA and CDR2 FQGNSA come from the germline V gene. This CDR3 has 17 amino acids. The CDR3 loop reads CASSLDIGTSGGNEQYF. Here the CDR3 DNA reads TGTGCCAGCAGCTTAGATATTGGGACTAGCGGGGGTAACGAGCAGTACTTC.

The gene calls are TRBV5-6 and TRBJ2-3; the match to TRBD1 covers 7 bases. Germline-derived CDR1 and CDR2 are SGHDT and YYEEEE. The V and J ends lost 3 bases and 5 bases, in that order; junction bases with no gene match: 12. The length of the CDR3 is 16 residues. CDR3 amino acids: CASSSPQGLDVDTQYF. CDR3 sequence (DNA): TGTGCCAGCAGCTCACCACAGGGGCTTGATGTAGATACGCAGTATTTT.

The count of this clone is one. The V gene is TRBV5-8, the J gene TRBJ2-5; TRBD1 might be the D (6 bases). The J call may be faulty, since TRBJ2-7 better matches the DNA end. The CDR3 runs 15 residues. The germline V gene encodes CDR1 SGHTS and CDR2 YDEGEE. For the CDR3, the DNA is TGTGCCAGCAGATTCACCGGGACACTTACCTACGAGCAGTACTTC. It is translated as CASRFTGTLTYEQYF.

The chain employs TRBV5-5 and TRBJ2-5, with TRBD2 as a possible D gene (6 bases). V lost 4 bases to trimming and J lost 4 bases, with 14 bases between them. CDR1 and CDR2 (germline): SGHKS, YYEKEE (reference sequence). This CDR3 comprises 14 residues. The CDR3 sequence: CASSITGSRETQYF. DNA for the CDR3: TGTGCCAGCAGCATTACCGGGAGCCGAGAGACCCAGTACTTC.

The CDR3 coding sequence is TGTGCCAGTAGTATAGCGTTAGGGACAGCTAGCAATCAGCCCCAGCATTTT. It encodes CASSIALGTASNQPQHF. The chain carries TRBV19 and TRBJ1-5; 7 positions agree with TRBD1. Germline lookup yields CDR1 LNHDA and CDR2 SQIVND (reference sequence). The CDR3 contains 17 residues. The trim removed 1 base at V and 0 bases at J, leaving 6 bases unmatched.

CDR3 DNA: TGTGCCAGCAGCTCTGGACAGTACAATGAGCAGTTCTTC. Amino acid sequence: CASSSGQYNEQFF. The rearrangement joins TRBV7-3 to TRBJ2-1; possible D gene TRBD1, 6 bases. V was shortened by 4 bases and J by 4 bases, with 8 bases between the two germline ends. Looked up from germline, CDR1 is SGHTA and CDR2 is FQGTGA. The CDR3 is 13 amino acids.

The chain couples TRBV7-8 to TRBJ2-3, with D possibly matching TRBD1 (5 bases). Germline lookup yields CDR1 SGHVS and CDR2 FQNEAQ. V was cut by 4 bases and J by 0 bases, with 8 bases left in between. This CDR3 spans 14 amino acids. CDR3 residues: CASSYRSSTDTQYF. The DNA of the CDR3 is TGTGCCAGCAGCTACAGGAGTAGCACAGATACGCAGTATTTT. Looking up the rest from reference TRBV7-8 and TRBJ2-3 gives the full variable domain: GAGVSQSPRYKVAKRGQDVALRCDPISGHVSLFWYQQALGQGPEFLTYFQNEAQLDKSGLPSDRFFAERPEGSVSTLKIQRTQQEDSAVYLCASSYRSSTDTQYFGPGTRLTVL.

The J gene is TRBJ1-1, the V gene TRBV29-1, with D perhaps matching TRBD1 (6 bases). Germline lookup yields CDR1 SQVTM and CDR2 ANQGSEA. V was shortened by 8 bases and J by 4 bases, with 17 bases between the two germline ends. The CDR3 runs to 13 residues. CDR3 DNA: TGCAGCATTTCCAGGGGCCGGGGCACTGAAGCTTTCTTT. This gives the protein CSISRGRGTEAFF.

V is TRBV5-3 and J is TRBJ2-7; the D gene is possibly TRBD1 (6 bases). TRBV5-3 has ORF status, its function being uncertain. The ends were cut back, 0 bases at V and 1 base at J, with 11 bases in the middle. The CDR3 has 15 residues. The CDR3 DNA reads as TGTGCCAGAAGCTTGGCCAGGGGCCTATCCTACGAGCAGTACTTC. This sequence encodes CARSLARGLSYEQYF.

The V call is TRBV5-1, the J call TRBJ2-7; TRBD1 is a possible D gene (7 bases). Germline values: CDR1 SGHRS, CDR2 YFSETQ. CDR3 length: 19 residues. Trimming stripped 0 bases from V and 3 bases from J, with 25 bases between. The CDR3 DNA reads as TGCGCCAGCAGCTTGGCCGGGGGTGTGGACCGGGACAGCATCTACGAGCAGTACTTC. It is translated as CASSLAGGVDRDSIYEQYF.

This clone showed up just once. The genes are TRBV21-1 and TRBJ2-7; no check of the table's D call, TRBD2, against the DNA was made. TRBV21-1 is reported as a pseudogene. This CDR3 comprises 12 residues. The CDR3 sequence is CASARRAYEQYF. CDR3 coding DNA: TGTGCCAGCGCAAGGAGAGCCTACGAGCAGTACTTC.

The chain employs TRBV27 and TRBJ2-3, with 11 bases fitting TRBD2. From germline, CDR1 is MNHEY and CDR2 SMNVEV (reference sequence). V shed 7 bases, J shed 4 bases, and the junction held 7 bases outside the gene matches. The CDR3 length is 15 residues. The CDR3 sequence: CASTLAGGVADTQYF. The DNA of the CDR3 is TGTGCCAGCACCTTAGCGGGAGGGGTGGCAGATACGCAGTATTTT.

The V and J genes are TRBV5-1 and TRBJ2-2; the D gene is possibly TRBD1 (5 bases). Looked up from germline, CDR1 is SGHRS and CDR2 is YFSETQ. The CDR3 is 16 amino acids. Trimming took off 4 bases at V and 2 bases at J, with 15 bases between the two ends. The CDR3 is CASSPDGHTNTGELFF. The CDR3 DNA reads as TGCGCCAGCAGCCCGGACGGACACACTAACACCGGGGAGCTGTTTTTT.

The chain combines TRBV7-6 with TRBJ1-1, with a weak D call TRBD1 (5 bases). V lost 3 bases to trimming and J lost 7 bases, with 12 bases between them. Germline CDR1 SGHVS, CDR2 FNYEAQ. The CDR3 loop spans 13 amino acids. Here the CDR3 DNA reads TGTGCCAGCAGCTTTTTGGGGGGGGGTGAAGCTTTCTTT. Its translation: CASSFLGGGEAFF.

The CDR3 coding sequence is TGCGCCAGCAGTGCCGGCTTGGGTAGCGGGAGTAGCTTAACGAACACCGGGGAGCTGTTTTTT. Translating gives CASSAGLGSGSSLTNTGELFF. V and J are TRBV10-1 and TRBJ2-2; 9 nucleotides align to TRBD2. V lost 4 bases, J lost 0 bases, and 18 bases stayed unmatched. Germline loops: CDR1 WNHNN, CDR2 SYGVQD (reference sequence). The CDR3 covers 21 residues.

This rearrangement joins TRBV28 to TRBJ1-3; tentatively, D is TRBD1 (6 bases). Germline V gives CDR1 MDHEN, CDR2 SYDVKM. The CDR3 has 16 amino acids. The V end was cut by 6 bases, the J end by 0 bases, with 15 bases between. The CDR3 sequence: CASSQPGHFSGNTIYF. The DNA of the CDR3 is TGTGCCAGCAGCCAACCGGGACATTTCTCTGGAAACACCATATATTTT.

The gene calls are TRBV5-6 and TRBJ2-7; D gene uncertain. CDR1 and CDR2 (germline): SGHDT, YYEEEE. The length of the CDR3 is 16 residues. The V gene lost 4 bases and the J gene lost 2 bases, with 19 bases spanning the gap. The CDR3 DNA follows: TGTGCCAGCAGCCCACGCTTTAGAAGATCGGCCTACGAGCAGTACTTC. This translates into CASSPRFRRSAYEQYF.

The chain employs TRBV14 and TRBJ2-4; a weak D match, TRBD2 (7 bases). This CDR3 is built from 14 residues. The V gene lost 4 bases and the J gene lost 5 bases, with 12 bases spanning the gap. Germline-derived CDR1 and CDR2 are SGHDN and FVKESK. DNA of the CDR3: TGTGCCAGCAGCCGGGGGGGCATGGAAAACATTCAGTACTTC. It specifies CASSRGGMENIQYF.

This clone was recorded a few times. The rearrangement links TRBV6-5 to TRBJ1-2; TRBD1 agrees at 7 bases. This CDR3 is 16 amino acids long. The germline V gene has CDR1 MNHEY and CDR2 SVGAGI. The trim removed 1 base at V and 4 bases at J, leaving 9 bases unmatched. DNA of the CDR3: TGTGCCAGCAGTTACTTGGCACAGGGGCTATCCTATGGCTACACCTTC. Its protein is CASSYLAQGLSYGYTF.

This chain uses TRBV9 with TRBJ2-3; 9 positions match TRBD2. This CDR3 spans 15 amino acids. The V segment lost 6 bases and the J segment 6 bases; nucleotides outside the gene matches: 11. CDR1 and CDR2 from the germline V gene are SGDLS and YYNGEE. CDR3 residues: CASNPSGVLMDTQYF. The CDR3, as DNA: TGTGCCAGCAACCCTAGCGGGGTGCTCATGGATACGCAGTATTTT.

This sequence joins TRBV19 and TRBJ1-1; 7 bases align to TRBD1. This CDR3 region has 16 residues. Trimming took 5 bases from V and 4 from J; bases not matched to a gene: 13. Germline CDR1 reads LNHDA; CDR2 reads SQIVND (reference sequence). CDR3 sequence reads: CASSPDRRAGGTEAFF. The CDR3 DNA follows: TGTGCCAGTAGTCCTGATAGGAGGGCAGGGGGCACTGAAGCTTTCTTT.

There are a few counts of this clone. The J gene is TRBJ2-7, the V gene TRBV6-5; no definite D call. The CDR3 spans 14 residues. Germline assignment: CDR1 MNHEY and CDR2 SVGAGI. V was pared by 0 bases and J by 2 bases, with 8 bases between. The CDR3 sequence is CASSYSTFAYEQYF. Written as DNA, the CDR3 is TGTGCCAGCAGTTACTCGACATTTGCCTACGAGCAGTACTTC.

CDR3 protein: CASSPATLVTYNEQFF. The CDR3 DNA follows: TGCGCCAGCAGCCCAGCAACCCTAGTGACCTACAATGAGCAGTTCTTC. The chain joins TRBV5-1 to TRBJ2-1; no definite D call. The CDR3 extends over 16 amino acids. Trimming left V 4 bases short and J 2 bases short, with 16 bases between. CDR1 and CDR2 from the germline V gene are SGHRS and YFSETQ.